A selection of T cell receptor beta chains follows, all from one sample in a study of PD-L1 blockade in urothelial cancer. Sequencing was performed with immunoSEQ multiplex PCR; in TCRdb, only in-frame clones are kept and a portion is missing. The repertoire includes approximately 50,000 clones, around 84% of them detected once, and about 3% sits in the top ten. Sequenced here: PBMCs, sampled around atezolizumab (anti-PD-L1) treatment. The receptor source for this set is a man between 65 and 80 years old with urothelial cancer. Both conserved end residues are part of each CDR3. D genes are given only for firm matches. Where a row states a size, it is once, few, many or the class of an expanded clone; other rows omit it.

CDR3	DNA	V	size	J	D
CASSPRRAVGNQPQHF	TGTGCCAGCAGCCCGAGGCGCGCCGTGGGCAATCAGCCCCAGCATTTT	TRBV7-8	-	TRBJ1-5	-
CASSIGQGDTEAFF	TGTGCCAGTAGTATAGGACAGGGAGACACTGAAGCTTTCTTT	TRBV19	-	TRBJ1-1	TRBD1
CASRGQGRSEQYF	TGTGCCAGCAGGGGACAGGGCCGAAGCGAGCAGTACTTC	TRBV2	-	TRBJ2-7	TRBD1
CASSLISTDLYGYTF	TGTGCCAGCAGCTTAATCTCGACAGACCTCTATGGCTACACCTTC	TRBV11-3	once	TRBJ1-2	-
CATRPGTGIGSYEQYF	TGTGCCACCCGTCCCGGGACAGGGATCGGCTCCTACGAGCAGTACTTC	TRBV10-3	-	TRBJ2-7	TRBD1
CASSQDLGASSPLHF	TGCGCCAGCAGCCAAGATCTGGGGGCGAGTTCACCCCTCCACTTT	TRBV4-3	medium-sized	TRBJ1-6	-
CASSSGTVSEAFF	TGTGCCAGCAGTTCAGGGACAGTAAGTGAAGCTTTCTTT	TRBV28	few	TRBJ1-1	TRBD1
CASSIGPGWHMSNQPQHF	TGTGCCAGTAGTATAGGGCCAGGATGGCATATGAGCAATCAGCCCCAGCATTTT	TRBV19	-	TRBJ1-5	-
CASSPPRRSGGDNEQFF	TGTGCCAGCTCACCACCTCGTCGGAGCGGGGGGGACAATGAGCAGTTCTTC	TRBV18	-	TRBJ2-1	TRBD2
CASSPILAEKWDTQYF	TGTGCCAGCAGCCCAATACTGGCGGAGAAGTGGGATACGCAGTATTTT	TRBV7-2	-	TRBJ2-3	-
CASSDSWDSPLHF	TGTGCCAGTAGTGACAGTTGGGATTCACCCCTCCACTTT	TRBV19	-	TRBJ1-6	-
CASSPDRPNEAFF	TGTGCCAGCAGCCCGGACAGGCCGAATGAAGCTTTCTTT	TRBV7-9	-	TRBJ1-1	TRBD1
CASSQDIGTSKQFF	TGCGCCAGCAGCCAAGATATCGGGACTTCAAAGCAGTTCTTC	TRBV4-3	-	TRBJ2-1	-
CASSQDSGSTQYF	TGCGCCAGCAGCCAAGATTCCGGGAGTACGCAGTATTTT	TRBV4-3	-	TRBJ2-3	-
CASSARGSTDTQYF	TGCGCCAGCAGCGCCCGAGGTTCCACAGATACGCAGTATTTT	TRBV5-1	-	TRBJ2-3	-
CASSTGTGRGGELFF	TGTGCCAGCAGCACCGGGACTGGAAGAGGAGGGGAGCTGTTTTTT	TRBV5-4	-	TRBJ2-2	-
CASSPLSGQVAKLFF	TGTGCCAGCAGCCCGCTCTCGGGACAGGTGGCAAAACTGTTTTTT	TRBV7-8	-	TRBJ1-4	TRBD1
CASSRGGGGLGEQFF	TGTGCCAGCAGCCGGGGCGGCGGGGGGTTAGGGGAGCAGTTCTTC	TRBV7-9	-	TRBJ2-1	TRBD2
CATSRDRGYLNTIYF	TGTGCCACCAGCCGGGACAGGGGGTACTTAAACACCATATATTTT	TRBV15	-	TRBJ1-3	TRBD1
CASSSGLTLYEQYF	TGTGCCAGCAGCTCCGGACTAACCCTCTACGAGCAGTACTTC	TRBV7-8	once	TRBJ2-7	-
CASSPLDRALGYGYTF	TGTGCCAGTAGTCCCTTGGACAGGGCGCTGGGCTATGGCTACACCTTC	TRBV19	-	TRBJ1-2	TRBD1
CASSLDQGQRAFF	TGTGCCAGCAGCTTAGATCAAGGGCAGCGGGCTTTCTTT	TRBV11-3	-	TRBJ1-1	-
CASSPRRLNTEAFF	TGTGCCAGCAGCCCTAGGAGGTTGAACACTGAAGCTTTCTTT	TRBV7-2	-	TRBJ1-1	-
CASSLDAGSYEQYF	TGTGCCAGCAGCTTAGACGCGGGTTCCTACGAGCAGTACTTC	TRBV7-2	once	TRBJ2-7	-
CASSRPGELDTEAFF	TGTGCCAGCAGCCGCCCGGGGGAGTTGGACACTGAAGCTTTCTTT	TRBV5-4	-	TRBJ1-1	-
CASSLGGGQLREQYF	TGTGCCAGCAGCTTAGGCGGGGGGCAGTTGAGGGAGCAGTACTTC	TRBV7-2	-	TRBJ2-7	TRBD2
CASSLGGATEAFF	TGTGCCAGCAGCCTGGGGGGGGCAACTGAAGCTTTCTTT	TRBV7-3	-	TRBJ1-1	-
CASSDPRGGDNSPLHF	TGCGCCAGCAGCGACCCGCGGGGGGGTGATAATTCACCCCTCCACTTT	TRBV5-1	-	TRBJ1-6	-
CASRPGTDYGYTF	TGTGCCAGCAGACCCGGGACAGACTATGGCTACACCTTC	TRBV5-4	-	TRBJ1-2	TRBD1
CASREWTSGGAYTGELFF	TGTGCCAGCAGGGAGTGGACTAGCGGGGGGGCGTACACCGGGGAGCTGTTTTTT	TRBV5-6	-	TRBJ2-2	TRBD2
CASSSGLGTGELFF	TGTGCCAGCAGCTCAGGGTTGGGCACCGGGGAGCTGTTTTTT	TRBV11-3	-	TRBJ2-2	-
CASSRKAGGSGELFF	TGTGCCAGCAGTAGAAAGGCGGGAGGGTCGGGGGAGCTGTTTTTT	TRBV6-5	-	TRBJ2-2	TRBD2
CASSPRTGGTGELFF	TGTGCCAGCAGCCCGAGGACAGGGGGCACCGGGGAGCTGTTTTTT	TRBV5-6	once	TRBJ2-2	TRBD1
CSVPGEGNQPQHF	TGCAGCGTCCCAGGGGAAGGCAATCAGCCCCAGCATTTT	TRBV29-1	-	TRBJ1-5	-
CASSLDQGGGEQFF	TGTGCCAGCAGCTTAGATCAGGGGGGCGGTGAGCAGTTCTTC	TRBV11-3	-	TRBJ2-1	-
CASSVGQGGADTQYF	TGTGCCAGCAGCGTAGGGCAGGGAGGGGCAGATACGCAGTATTTT	TRBV9	once	TRBJ2-3	TRBD2
CASSVDSGYTF	TGTGCCAGCAGTGTTGACAGCGGCTACACCTTC	TRBV6-1	few	TRBJ1-2	-
CASSLAGREGNYEQYF	TGCGCCAGCAGCTTGGCCGGCCGGGAGGGAAACTACGAGCAGTACTTC	TRBV5-1	-	TRBJ2-7	TRBD2
CASSLTASNYGYTF	TGTGCCAGCAGTTTGACAGCCTCTAACTATGGCTACACCTTC	TRBV28	-	TRBJ1-2	-
CASSFMLAGGNEQFF	TGTGCCAGCAGTTTCATGCTAGCGGGAGGTAATGAGCAGTTCTTC	TRBV27	-	TRBJ2-1	TRBD2
CAWSPDRAQPQHF	TGTGCCTGGAGCCCGGACAGAGCTCAGCCCCAGCATTTT	TRBV30	-	TRBJ1-5	-